This record covers a single T cell receptor beta chain. Given the absence of the conserved phenylalanine or tryptophan at the CDR3 end, a read error is likely. This record comes from a study of tumor-infiltrating lymphocytes in primary liver carcinoma. Study-level information: The patient population consisted of men and women between 30 and 69 years of age.

They got blood RNA out of unsorted whole blood and also pulled out germline DNA. Total RNA (approximately 500 ng) served as template for TCR beta cDNA synthesis primed by a constant-region primer. Slightly modified ARM-PCR served as the procedure for the TCR beta libraries. These libraries came from three rounds of nested multiplex PCR. Amplification in the first two PCR rounds was performed using TRBV1-TRBV30 forward primers and a C-beta reverse primer for around 11 cycles each. TCRdb redid the calling of the multiplex PCR reads with MiXCR, one entry per CDR3 protein. This sample carries fewer than 350,000 distinct CDR3 sequences, approximately 60% of them seen once, and the ten largest clones take roughly 9%. The CDR3 runs 16 residues. Germline V lookup: CDR1 LGHNA, CDR2 YSLEER. Trimming removed 0 bases from V and 9 bases from J, with 20 bases in between.

The V and J genes are TRBV4-3 and TRBJ2-5; D gene ambiguous. The sample taken for sequencing was peripheral blood. The TCR originated in a man aged 35 to 55 with primary liver carcinoma and hepatitis B virus infection. The CDR3 spells CASSQEGYLPGTAQYS. The CDR3 coding sequence is TGCGCCAGCAGCCAAGAGGGGTACCTCCCCGGTACGGCCCAGTACTCC.